Each of the 15 T cell receptor beta chains below was sequenced from the same sample in a study of blood T cells in healthy people across ages. For the second PCR, which ran for about 6 to 12 cycles, a sample-barcoded 5' primer and a J-beta primer mix were used. TCRdb passed the 5' RACE reads through MiXCR, listing each CDR3 protein once. The profile covers approximately 900,000 distinct CDR3 sequences, with about 48% appearing a single time and roughly 13% taken by the ten largest. Source material: blood. The source is a man younger than 40 in good health.

The chain recombines TRBV6-1 with TRBJ2-3, with no clear D. Looked up from germline, CDR1 is MNHNS and CDR2 is SASEGT. The ends were cut back, 7 bases at V and 4 bases at J, with 9 bases in the middle. The CDR3 consists of 12 residues. The CDR3 reads CASTSWPDTQYF. CDR3 in DNA: TGTGCCAGCACGAGTTGGCCAGATACGCAGTATTTT.

This chain connects TRBV10-3 to TRBJ2-3; 12 bases line up with TRBD2. Trimming removed 10 bases from V and 5 bases from J; junction bases left unmatched: 7. The CDR3 has 14 residues. Per germline, CDR1 ENHRY and CDR2 SYGVKD. As DNA, the CDR3 is TGTGCCACAACGACTAGCGGGGGAATAGATACGCAGTATTTT. Its protein is CATTTSGGIDTQYF.

The chain couples TRBV29-1 to TRBJ1-1, with D perhaps matching TRBD1 (6 bases). The CDR3 is 13 residues long. Per the germline V gene, CDR1 is SQVTM and CDR2 is ANQGSEA. Trimming pared 8 bases from V and 9 bases from J, leaving 22 bases between. CDR3 nucleotides: TGCAGCTCTGGGGGGACAACCTCGGGGAAAGCTTTCTTT. Amino acids: CSSGGTTSGKAFF.

This chain joins TRBV20-1 and TRBJ1-4; TRBD1 aligns across 8 bases. The CDR3 sequence is 14 residues long. Germline V gene data show CDR1 as DFQATT and CDR2 as SNEGSKA (reference sequence). J was trimmed by 6 bases and V by 5 bases; bases with no gene match: 8. The CDR3 sequence is CSAGGQAWDEKLFF. The DNA of the CDR3 is TGCAGTGCTGGGGGACAGGCCTGGGATGAAAAACTGTTTTTT.

The rearrangement uses TRBV30 and TRBJ2-4; D uncertain. The assigned J gene may be wrong: the sequence end matches TRBJ2-5 better. This CDR3 comprises 12 residues. The germline V gene encodes CDR1 GTSNPN and CDR2 SVGIG (reference sequence). The CDR3, as DNA: TGTGCCTGGAACAGAAAGCAAGAGACCCAGTACTTC. It encodes CAWNRKQETQYF.

This clonotype appeared many times. V and J are TRBV20-1 and TRBJ2-1, with 7 bases fitting TRBD1. Trimming at V came to 5 bases and at J to 12 bases, leaving 13 bases not matched to a gene. CDR1 DFQATT and CDR2 SNEGSKA come from the germline V gene (reference sequence). The CDR3 covers 13 residues. This chain's CDR3 is CSAPSSGQSGQFF. The DNA for the CDR3 is TGCAGTGCTCCCTCATCGGGACAGAGTGGGCAGTTCTTC.

In this sample, this clonotype turned up a few times. This chain joins TRBV6-1 and TRBJ2-6, with 7 bases that match TRBD1. J lost 0 bases, V lost 11 bases, and 7 bases had no gene match. CDR3 length: 15 amino acids. Germline CDR1 is MNHNS and CDR2 is SASEGT. In DNA form, the CDR3 reads TGTGCCGCGTTAAAGGGGGCCTCTGGGGCCAACGTCCTGACTTTC. Its translation is CAALKGASGANVLTF.

This clonotype was seen only a few times. The V gene is TRBV30, the J gene TRBJ1-1; perhaps TRBD1 as D (6 bases). This CDR3 comprises 14 residues. V lost 0 bases and J lost 5, with 13 bases in between. Germline loops: CDR1 GTSNPN, CDR2 SVGIG (reference sequence). The CDR3 region is CAWSVGQGNTEAFF. The CDR3 bases are TGTGCCTGGAGTGTGGGGCAGGGGAATACTGAAGCTTTCTTT.

The chain carries TRBV5-1 and TRBJ1-1; D gene ambiguous. The germline V gene has CDR1 SGHRS and CDR2 YFSETQ. Deletions cut 3 bases from V and 0 bases from J, with 15 bases between. This CDR3 comprises 16 residues. DNA for the CDR3: TGCGCCAGCAGCTACAAAATGACCGGGATGAACACTGAAGCTTTCTTT. Translating gives CASSYKMTGMNTEAFF.

This chain joins TRBV7-2 and TRBJ2-5, with 10 bases lining up with TRBD2. V shed 7 bases and J 2 bases; nucleotides not matched to a gene: 10. The CDR3 contains 16 residues. Germline loops: CDR1 SGHTA, CDR2 FQGNSA. In DNA, the CDR3 is TGTGCCAGCACTCCCCGGGCTAGCGGGGGACAAGAGACCCAGTACTTC. Amino acids: CASTPRASGGQETQYF.

This clonotype has just a few counts. V gene TRBV7-2 combines with J gene TRBJ1-1; D gene uncertain. V lost 3 bases and J 6 bases, leaving 17 bases between the germline ends. The CDR3 loop spans 15 amino acids. CDR1 SGHTA and CDR2 FQGNSA come from the germline V gene. The CDR3 DNA reads as TGTGCCAGCAGCTTTTCCGGCGAGGGTTCCGCTGAAGCTTTCTTT. Encoded protein: CASSFSGEGSAEAFF.

The chain combines TRBV29-1 with TRBJ1-4, with D perhaps matching TRBD1 (5 bases). Per germline, CDR1 SQVTM and CDR2 ANQGSEA. This CDR3 has 15 residues. The V end was cut by 0 bases, the J end by 3 bases, with 11 bases between. Here the CDR3 DNA reads TGCAGCGTTGAAGATGCGGGGGGACCTAATGAAAAACTGTTTTTT. The encoded protein is CSVEDAGGPNEKLFF.

The chain is built from TRBV5-5 and TRBJ1-5; D possibly corresponds to TRBD1 (5 bases). Germline values: CDR1 SGHKS, CDR2 YYEKEE (reference sequence). The V end was cut by 4 bases, the J end by 6 bases, with 17 bases between. The CDR3 length is 15 residues. DNA of the CDR3: TGTGCCAGCAGCCTCTTACCTATTGGGGGTCAGCCCCAGCATTTT. It translates to CASSLLPIGGQPQHF.

The CDR3 is CSARVKRGLGKNIQYF. The CDR3 region has the DNA TGCAGTGCTAGAGTAAAGCGGGGGCTCGGCAAAAACATTCAGTACTTC. The J gene is TRBJ2-4, the V gene TRBV20-1; 8 nucleotides agree with TRBD2. The length of the CDR3 is 16 residues. Germline CDR1 and CDR2: DFQATT and SNEGSKA (reference sequence). J lost 3 bases, V lost 1 base, and 8 bases had no gene match.

The chain is built from TRBV20-1 and TRBJ1-1; unclear D gene. The CDR3 consists of 13 residues. The V end was cut by 6 bases, the J end by 4 bases, with 15 bases between. CDR1 DFQATT and CDR2 SNEGSKA come from the germline V gene (reference sequence). The CDR3 nucleotides are TGCAGTGCCCCCGTGGCGGGCATCACTGAAGCTTTCTTT. This translates into CSAPVAGITEAFF.